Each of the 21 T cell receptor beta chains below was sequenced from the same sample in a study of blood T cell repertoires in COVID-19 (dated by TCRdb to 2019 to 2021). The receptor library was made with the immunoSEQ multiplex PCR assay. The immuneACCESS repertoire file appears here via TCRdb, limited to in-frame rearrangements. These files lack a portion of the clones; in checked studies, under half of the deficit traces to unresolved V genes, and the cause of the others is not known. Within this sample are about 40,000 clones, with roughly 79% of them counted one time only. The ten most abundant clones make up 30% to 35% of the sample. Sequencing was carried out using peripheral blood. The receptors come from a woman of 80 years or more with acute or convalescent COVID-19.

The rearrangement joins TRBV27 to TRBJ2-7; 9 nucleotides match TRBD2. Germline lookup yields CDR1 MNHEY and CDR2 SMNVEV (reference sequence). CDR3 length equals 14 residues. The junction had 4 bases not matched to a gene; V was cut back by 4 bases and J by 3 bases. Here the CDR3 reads CASSSLTSGYEQYF. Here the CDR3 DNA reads TGTGCCAGCAGTTCCTTGACTAGCGGCTACGAGCAGTACTTC.

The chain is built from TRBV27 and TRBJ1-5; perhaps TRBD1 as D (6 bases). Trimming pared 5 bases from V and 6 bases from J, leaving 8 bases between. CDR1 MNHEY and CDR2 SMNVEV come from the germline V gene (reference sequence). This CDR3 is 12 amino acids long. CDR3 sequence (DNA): TGTGCCAGCAGTCGAGGGGGTCAGCCCCAGCATTTT. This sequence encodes CASSRGGQPQHF.

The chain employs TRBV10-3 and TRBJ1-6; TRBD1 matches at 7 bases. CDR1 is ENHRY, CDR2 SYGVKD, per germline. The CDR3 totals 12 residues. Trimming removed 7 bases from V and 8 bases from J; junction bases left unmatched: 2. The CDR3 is CAIKGTDSPLHF. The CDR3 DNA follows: TGTGCCATCAAGGGGACAGATTCACCCCTCCACTTT.

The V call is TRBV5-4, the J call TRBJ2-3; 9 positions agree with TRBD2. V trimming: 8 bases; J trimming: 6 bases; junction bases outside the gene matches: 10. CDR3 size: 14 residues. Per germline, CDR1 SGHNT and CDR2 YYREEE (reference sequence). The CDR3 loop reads CASGAVAGVDTQYF. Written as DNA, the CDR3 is TGTGCCAGTGGGGCGGTAGCGGGAGTGGATACGCAGTATTTT.

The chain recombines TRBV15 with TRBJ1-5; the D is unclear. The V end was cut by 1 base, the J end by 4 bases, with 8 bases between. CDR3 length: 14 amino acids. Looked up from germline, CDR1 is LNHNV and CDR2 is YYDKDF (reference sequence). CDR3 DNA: TGTGCCACCAGCAGAGTTACGGGGAATCAGCCCCAGCATTTT. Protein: CATSRVTGNQPQHF.

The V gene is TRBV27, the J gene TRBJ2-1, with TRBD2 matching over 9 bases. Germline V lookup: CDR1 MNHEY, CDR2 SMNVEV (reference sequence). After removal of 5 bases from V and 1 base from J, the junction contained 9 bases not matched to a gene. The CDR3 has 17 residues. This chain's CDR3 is CASSTQTSGVSYNEQFF. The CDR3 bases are TGTGCCAGCAGTACACAGACTAGCGGAGTATCCTACAATGAGCAGTTCTTC.

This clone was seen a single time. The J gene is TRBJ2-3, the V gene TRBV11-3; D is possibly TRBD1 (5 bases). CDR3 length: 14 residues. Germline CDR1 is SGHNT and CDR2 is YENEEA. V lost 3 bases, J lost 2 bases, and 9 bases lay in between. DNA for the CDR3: TGTGCCAGCAGCTTGGGGCATCACACAGATACGCAGTATTTT. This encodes CASSLGHHTDTQYF.

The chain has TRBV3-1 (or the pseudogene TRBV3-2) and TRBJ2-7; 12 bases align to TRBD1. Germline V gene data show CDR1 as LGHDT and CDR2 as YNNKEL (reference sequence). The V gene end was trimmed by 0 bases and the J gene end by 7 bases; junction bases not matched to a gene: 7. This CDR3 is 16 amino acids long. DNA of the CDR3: TGTGCCAGCAGCCAAGATTTGGGACAGGGGGCGAGGGAGCAGTACTTC. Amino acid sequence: CASSQDLGQGAREQYF.

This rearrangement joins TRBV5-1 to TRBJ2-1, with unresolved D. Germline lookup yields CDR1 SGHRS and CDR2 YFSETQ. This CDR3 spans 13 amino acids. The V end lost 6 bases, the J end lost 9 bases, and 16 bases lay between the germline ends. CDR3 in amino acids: CASTATQVGEQFF. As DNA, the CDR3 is TGCGCCAGCACAGCTACCCAGGTTGGTGAGCAGTTCTTC.

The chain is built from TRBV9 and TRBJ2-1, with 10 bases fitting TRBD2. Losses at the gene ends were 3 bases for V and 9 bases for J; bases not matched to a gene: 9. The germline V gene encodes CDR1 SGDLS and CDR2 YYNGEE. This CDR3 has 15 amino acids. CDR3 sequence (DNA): TGTGCCAGCAGCGGACAGCGGGAGGGGGGGATTGAGCAGTTCTTC. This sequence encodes CASSGQREGGIEQFF.

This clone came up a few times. CDR3: CASRTGTGGRYEQYF. Here the CDR3 DNA reads TGTGCCAGCAGAACCGGGACAGGGGGCCGGTACGAGCAGTACTTC. The chain couples TRBV6-6 to TRBJ2-7; 12 bases match TRBD1. The ends lost 6 bases at V and 4 bases at J; junction bases unmatched: 7. Germline CDR1 and CDR2: MNHNY and SVGAGI (reference sequence). The CDR3 runs 15 residues.

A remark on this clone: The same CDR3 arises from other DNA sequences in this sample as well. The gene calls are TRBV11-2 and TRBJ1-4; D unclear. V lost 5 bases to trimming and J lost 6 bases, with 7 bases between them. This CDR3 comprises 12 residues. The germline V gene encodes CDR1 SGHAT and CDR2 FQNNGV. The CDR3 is CASSLYYEKLFF. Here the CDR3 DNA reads TGTGCCAGCAGCCTATACTATGAAAAACTGTTTTTT.

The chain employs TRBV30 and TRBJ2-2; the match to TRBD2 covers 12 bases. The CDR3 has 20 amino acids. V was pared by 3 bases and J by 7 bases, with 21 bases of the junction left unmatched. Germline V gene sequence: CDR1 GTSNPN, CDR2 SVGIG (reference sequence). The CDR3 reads CAWSPRTGPSGRAPRGELFF. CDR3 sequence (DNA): TGTGCCTGGAGCCCGAGGACCGGACCTAGCGGGAGGGCCCCACGCGGGGAGCTGTTTTTT.

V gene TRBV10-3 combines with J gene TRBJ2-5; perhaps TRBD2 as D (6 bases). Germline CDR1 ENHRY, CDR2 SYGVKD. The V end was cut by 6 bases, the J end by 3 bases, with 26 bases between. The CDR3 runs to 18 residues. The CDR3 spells CAISETMGSGTPKETQYF. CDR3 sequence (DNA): TGTGCCATCAGCGAGACTATGGGTTCCGGGACTCCTAAAGAGACCCAGTACTTC.

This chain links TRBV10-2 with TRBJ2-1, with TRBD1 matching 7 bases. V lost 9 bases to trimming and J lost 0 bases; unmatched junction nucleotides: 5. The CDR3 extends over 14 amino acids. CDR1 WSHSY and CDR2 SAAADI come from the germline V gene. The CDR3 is CASLTGHSYNEQFF. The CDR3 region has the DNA TGCGCCAGTTTGACAGGGCACTCCTACAATGAGCAGTTCTTC.

The CDR3 nucleotides read TGCGCCAGCAGCCGGACAGCCCAAGATACGCAGTATTTT. It is translated as CASSRTAQDTQYF. The genes are TRBV10-1 and TRBJ2-3; a possible D gene is TRBD1 (6 bases). This CDR3 is built from 13 residues. Between the trimmed V and J ends, which lost 6 bases and 5 bases, there was a span of 12 bases. The germline gives CDR1 WNHNN, CDR2 SYGVQD (reference sequence).

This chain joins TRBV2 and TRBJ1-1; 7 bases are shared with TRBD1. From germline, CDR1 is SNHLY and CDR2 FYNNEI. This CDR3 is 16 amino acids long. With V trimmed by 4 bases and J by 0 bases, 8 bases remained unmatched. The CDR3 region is CASSVPRGMMNTEAFF. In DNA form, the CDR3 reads TGTGCCAGCAGTGTCCCCAGGGGGATGATGAACACTGAAGCTTTCTTT. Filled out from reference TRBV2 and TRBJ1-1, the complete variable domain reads EPEVTQTPSHQVTQMGQEVILRCVPISNHLYFYWYRQILGQKVEFLVSFYNNEISEKSEIFDDQFSVERPDGSNFTLKIRSTKLEDSAMYFCASSVPRGMMNTEAFFGQGTRLTVV.

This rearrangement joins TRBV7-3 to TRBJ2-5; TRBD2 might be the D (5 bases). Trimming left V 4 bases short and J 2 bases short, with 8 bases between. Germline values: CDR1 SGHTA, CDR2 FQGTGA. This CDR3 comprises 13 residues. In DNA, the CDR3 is TGTGCCAGCAGCTCTGGACTGCAAGAGACCCAGTACTTC. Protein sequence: CASSSGLQETQYF.

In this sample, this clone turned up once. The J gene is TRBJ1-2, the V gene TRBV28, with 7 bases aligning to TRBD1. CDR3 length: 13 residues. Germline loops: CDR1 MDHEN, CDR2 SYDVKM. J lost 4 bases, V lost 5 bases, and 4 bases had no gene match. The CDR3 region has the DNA TGTGCCAGCAGTAACACAGGGGTCTATGGCTACACCTTC. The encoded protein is CASSNTGVYGYTF.

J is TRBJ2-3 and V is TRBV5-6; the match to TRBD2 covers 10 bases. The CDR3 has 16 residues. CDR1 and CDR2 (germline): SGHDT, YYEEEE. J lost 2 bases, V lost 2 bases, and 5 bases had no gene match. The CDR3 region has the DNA TGTGCCAGCAGCTTTAAGGGACTAGCGAACACAGATACGCAGTATTTT. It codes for CASSFKGLANTDTQYF. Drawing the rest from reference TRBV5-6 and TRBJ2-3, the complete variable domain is DAGVTQSPTHLIKTRGQQVTLRCSPKSGHDTVSWYQQALGQGPQFIFQYYEEEERQRGNFPDRFSGHQFPNYSSELNVNALLLGDSALYLCASSFKGLANTDTQYFGPGTRLTVL.

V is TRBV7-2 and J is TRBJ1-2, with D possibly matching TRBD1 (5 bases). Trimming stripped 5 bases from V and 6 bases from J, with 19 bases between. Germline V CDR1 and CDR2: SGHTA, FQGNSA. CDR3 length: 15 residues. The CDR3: CASSQESAGNDGYTF. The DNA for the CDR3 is TGTGCCAGCAGCCAAGAAAGCGCAGGGAACGATGGCTACACCTTC.